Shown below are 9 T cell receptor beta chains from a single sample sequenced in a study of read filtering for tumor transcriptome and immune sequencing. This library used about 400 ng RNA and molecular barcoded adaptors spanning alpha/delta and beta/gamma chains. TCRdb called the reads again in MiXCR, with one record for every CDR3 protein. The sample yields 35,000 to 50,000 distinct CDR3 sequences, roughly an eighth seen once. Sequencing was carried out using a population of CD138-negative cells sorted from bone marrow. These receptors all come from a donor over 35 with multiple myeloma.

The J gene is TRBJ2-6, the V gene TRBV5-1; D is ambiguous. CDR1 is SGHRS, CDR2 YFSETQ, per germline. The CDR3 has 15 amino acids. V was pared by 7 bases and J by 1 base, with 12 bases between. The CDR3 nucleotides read TGCGCCAGCTCCCGGGTTCTTTCTGGGGCCAACGTCCTGACTTTC. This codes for CASSRVLSGANVLTF.

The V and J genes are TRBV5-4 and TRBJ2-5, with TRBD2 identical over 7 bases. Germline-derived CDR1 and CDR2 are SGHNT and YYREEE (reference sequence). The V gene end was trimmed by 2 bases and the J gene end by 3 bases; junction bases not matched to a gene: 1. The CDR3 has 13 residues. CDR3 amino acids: CASSFGGEETQYF. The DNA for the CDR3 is TGTGCCAGCAGCTTTGGGGGGGAAGAGACCCAGTACTTC.

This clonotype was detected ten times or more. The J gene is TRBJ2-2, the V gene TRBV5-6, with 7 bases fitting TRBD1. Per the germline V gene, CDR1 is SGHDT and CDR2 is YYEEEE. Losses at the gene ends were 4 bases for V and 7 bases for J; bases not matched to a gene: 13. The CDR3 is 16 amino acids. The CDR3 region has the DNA TGTGCCAGCAGCAGAGCCGGGACAGCTTTTTACGGGGAGCTGTTTTTT. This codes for CASSRAGTAFYGELFF.

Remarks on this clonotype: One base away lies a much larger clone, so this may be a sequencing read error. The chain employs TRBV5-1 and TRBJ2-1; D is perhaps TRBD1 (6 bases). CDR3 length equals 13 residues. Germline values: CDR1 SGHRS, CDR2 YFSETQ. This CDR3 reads CASTRTANNGQFF. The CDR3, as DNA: TGCGCCAGCACCAGGACAGCTAACAATGGGCAGTTCTTC.

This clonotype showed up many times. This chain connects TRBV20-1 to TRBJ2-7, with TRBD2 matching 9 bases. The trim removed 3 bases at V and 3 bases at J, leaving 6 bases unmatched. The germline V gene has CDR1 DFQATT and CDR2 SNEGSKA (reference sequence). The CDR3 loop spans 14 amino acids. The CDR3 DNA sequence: TGCAGTGCTAGGGGGCTAGCGGGAAGCTACGAGCAGTACTTC. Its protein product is CSARGLAGSYEQYF.

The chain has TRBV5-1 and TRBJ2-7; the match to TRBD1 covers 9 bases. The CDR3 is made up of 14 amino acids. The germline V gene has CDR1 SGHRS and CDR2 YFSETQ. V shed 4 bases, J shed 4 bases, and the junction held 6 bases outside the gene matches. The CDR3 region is CASSPRTGEYEQYF. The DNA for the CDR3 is TGCGCCAGCAGCCCTCGGACAGGGGAATACGAGCAGTACTTC.

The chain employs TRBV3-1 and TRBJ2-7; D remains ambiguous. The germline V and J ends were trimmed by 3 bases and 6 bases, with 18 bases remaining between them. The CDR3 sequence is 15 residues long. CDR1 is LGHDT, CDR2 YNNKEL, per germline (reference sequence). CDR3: CASSQISTELPEQYF. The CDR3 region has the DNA TGTGCCAGCAGCCAGATTAGCACGGAACTCCCCGAGCAGTACTTC.

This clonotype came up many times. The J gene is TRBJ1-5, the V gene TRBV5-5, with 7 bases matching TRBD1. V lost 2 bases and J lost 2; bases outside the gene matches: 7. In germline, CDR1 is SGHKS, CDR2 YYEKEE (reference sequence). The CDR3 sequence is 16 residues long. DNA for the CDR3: TGTGCCAGCAGCTTTCAACTCGGGACAGGCAATCAGCCCCAGCATTTT. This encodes CASSFQLGTGNQPQHF. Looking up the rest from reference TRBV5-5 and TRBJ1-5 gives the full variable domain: DAGVTQSPTHLIKTRGQQVTLRCSPISGHKSVSWYQQVLGQGPQFIFQYYEKEERGRGNFPDRFSARQFPNYSSELNVNALLLGDSALYLCASSFQLGTGNQPQHFGDGTRLSIL.

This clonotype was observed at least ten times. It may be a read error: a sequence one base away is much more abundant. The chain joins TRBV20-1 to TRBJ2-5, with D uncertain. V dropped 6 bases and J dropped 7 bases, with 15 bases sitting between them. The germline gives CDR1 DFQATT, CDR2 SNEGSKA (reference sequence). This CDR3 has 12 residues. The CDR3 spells CSAPTRAGTQYF. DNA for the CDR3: TGCAGTGCGCCGACCCGGGCCGGGACCCAGTACTTC.